The next 28 T cell receptor beta chains were all read from a single sample in a study of quantifying T cell responses using KT2 cells (dated by TCRdb to 2016 to 2017). Looking at the study overall: RNA was DNase-treated and reverse transcribed with TCR alpha and beta constant-region primers, mostly using SuperScript III.

Libraries were constructed by UMI-ligation and nested PCR. The sequencer listed for this sample is Illumina MiSeq. Using T4 RNA ligase 1, a single-stranded oligonucleotide bearing the Illumina SP2 sequence plus a UMI was ligated onto the 3' end of the cDNA. PCR1 was run for 3 to 4 cycles (98 degrees C for 15 s, 69 degrees C for 30 s, 72 degrees C for 40 s), and an equimolar mix of RC1.1 and RC1.2, covering TRBC1 and TRBC2, was used as the beta primer. TCRdb redid the processing of the public reads, applying fastp at Q25 and MiXCR, and retained in-frame beta chains. Each entry merges the rows of one CDR3 protein and shows their most common DNA and genes. The sample yields some 33,000 distinct CDR3 sequences; around 10% were counted once. Roughly 9.7% of the sample rests with the top ten. Sequencing input: PBMCs spiked with cells of the T cell clone KT2. All receptors derive from a human donor.

This clonotype came up a few times. The CDR3 nucleotides are TGTGCCAGCAGCGAGAGGTTTGGGAATGAGCAGTTCTTC. It specifies CASSERFGNEQFF. The rearrangement uses TRBV5-5 and TRBJ2-1; D remains ambiguous. The germline gives CDR1 SGHKS, CDR2 YYEKEE (reference sequence). V was cut by 4 bases and J by 7 bases, with 12 bases left in between. The CDR3 covers 13 residues.

This clonotype was observed at least ten times. The chain couples TRBV19 to TRBJ2-1; D perhaps matches TRBD2 (5 bases). The ends were cut back, 3 bases at V and 0 bases at J, with 9 bases in the middle. Germline CDR1 reads LNHDA; CDR2 reads SQIVND (reference sequence). CDR3 length: 15 amino acids. CDR3 in amino acids: CASSIEDSSYNEQFF. CDR3 bases: TGTGCCAGTAGTATTGAGGACTCCTCCTACAATGAGCAGTTCTTC.

This clonotype showed up just a few times. V and J are TRBV4-1 and TRBJ1-5; D ambiguous. In germline, CDR1 is MGHRA, CDR2 YSYEKL. Trimming left V 3 bases short and J 9 bases short, with 9 bases between. The CDR3 contains 12 residues. For the CDR3, the DNA is TGCGCCAGCAGCCAGGGTCCTGGGCCCCAGCATTTT. Its translation: CASSQGPGPQHF.

This clonotype was found many times. The J gene is TRBJ1-1, the V gene TRBV7-2, with D maybe TRBD1 (5 bases). The CDR3 runs to 14 residues. In germline, CDR1 is SGHTA, CDR2 FQGNSA. Trimming removed 2 bases at V and 1 base at J, with 8 bases between. The CDR3 DNA reads as TGTGCCAGCAGCTTACGGGGCCGGAACACTGAAGCTTTCTTT. It codes for CASSLRGRNTEAFF.

The table lists this clonotype with a few counts. V gene TRBV29-1 combines with J gene TRBJ1-1, with unresolved D. This CDR3 region has 11 residues. Germline CDR1 is SQVTM and CDR2 is ANQGSEA. V lost 3 bases and J 6 bases, leaving 8 bases between the germline ends. In DNA, the CDR3 is TGCAGCGTTGAGTATGGGGCTGAAGCTTTCTTT. Its translation: CSVEYGAEAFF. Full variable domain (outside the CDR3, taken from reference TRBV29-1 and TRBJ1-1): SAVISQKPSRDICQRGTSLTIQCQVDSQVTMMFWYRQQPGQSLTLIATANQGSEATYESGFVIDKFPISRPNLTFSTLTVSNMSPEDSSIYLCSVEYGAEAFFGQGTRLTVV.

This clonotype was detected a few times. Written as DNA, the CDR3 is TGTGCTAGTGGTTTGTCCTGGCGGGAGAGCACAGATACGCAGTATTTT. This translates into CASGLSWRESTDTQYF. This chain links TRBV12-5 with TRBJ2-3, with 7 bases identical to TRBD2. This CDR3 region has 16 residues. The germline gives CDR1 LGHNT, CDR2 FRNRAP. V dropped 2 bases and J dropped 0; count of bases not matched to a gene: 5.

This clonotype was seen a handful of times. The V call is TRBV29-1, the J call TRBJ2-1, with D perhaps matching TRBD1 (5 bases). Germline assignment: CDR1 SQVTM and CDR2 ANQGSEA. Trimming left V 5 bases short and J 0 bases short, with 11 bases between. CDR3 length: 14 amino acids. As DNA, the CDR3 is TGCAGCGTTCTAAATAGGGGCTCCTACAATGAGCAGTTCTTC. As protein: CSVLNRGSYNEQFF.

This clonotype was seen a handful of times. This chain joins TRBV2 and TRBJ2-6; D is uncertain. Trimming removed 6 bases from V and 0 bases from J, with 9 bases in between. Looked up from germline, CDR1 is SNHLY and CDR2 is FYNNEI. The CDR3 consists of 15 residues. The CDR3 sequence is CASRDGGSGANVLTF. The CDR3 region has the DNA TGTGCCAGCAGAGACGGTGGCTCTGGGGCCAACGTCCTGACTTTC.

This clonotype was counted a few times. This chain links TRBV30 with TRBJ2-7; TRBD1 matches 7 bases. The CDR3 runs 14 residues. After removal of 0 bases from V and 5 bases from J, the junction contained 7 bases not matched to a gene. Germline V gene data show CDR1 as GTSNPN and CDR2 as SVGIG (reference sequence). The CDR3: CAWSVRQGHDEQYF. DNA of the CDR3: TGTGCCTGGAGTGTCCGACAGGGTCACGACGAGCAGTACTTC.

This clonotype has just a few counts. This chain uses TRBV9 with TRBJ2-3; 8 nucleotides align to TRBD2. The germline V gene encodes CDR1 SGDLS and CDR2 YYNGEE. CDR3 length: 14 amino acids. Trimming cost V 3 bases and J 7 bases; bases outside gene matches: 7. The CDR3 bases are TGTGCCAGCAGCGCGGCGGGAGGTGGATATACGCAGTATTTT. This sequence encodes CASSAAGGGYTQYF.

There are many counts of this clonotype. The chain couples TRBV20-1 to TRBJ1-1, with TRBD1 matching 10 bases. J gave up 3 bases and V 0 bases, and 7 bases lay outside the gene matches. The CDR3 runs to 16 residues. Germline values: CDR1 DFQATT, CDR2 SNEGSKA (reference sequence). CDR3 loop: CSARDYRGQGDTEAFF. The CDR3 DNA sequence: TGCAGTGCTAGAGATTATCGTGGACAGGGGGACACTGAAGCTTTCTTT.

This clonotype was found a few times. The gene calls are TRBV20-1 and TRBJ1-1; D gene unclear. The length of the CDR3 is 14 residues. V lost 6 bases and J 1 base, leaving 15 bases between the germline ends. Germline assignment: CDR1 DFQATT and CDR2 SNEGSKA (reference sequence). CDR3 DNA sequence: TGCAGTGCCGTCTTGATGGAATGGAACACTGAAGCTTTCTTT. This gives the protein CSAVLMEWNTEAFF.

This clonotype appeared many times. This chain links TRBV19 with TRBJ2-1, with 7 nucleotides matching TRBD2. V was clipped by 3 bases and J by 0 bases; unmatched bases: 2. The CDR3 sequence is 15 residues long. From germline, CDR1 is LNHDA and CDR2 SQIVND (reference sequence). CDR3 sequence reads: CASSIGGGSYNEQFF. CDR3 coding DNA: TGTGCCAGTAGTATTGGGGGGGGCTCCTACAATGAGCAGTTCTTC.

This sequence joins TRBV5-6 and TRBJ1-2; D gene unclear. Per the germline V gene, CDR1 is SGHDT and CDR2 is YYEEEE. The CDR3 extends over 12 amino acids. Trimming took off 4 bases at V and 8 bases at J, with 12 bases between the two ends. CDR3 residues: CASSQIERGYTF. The CDR3 DNA is TGTGCCAGCAGCCAGATAGAAAGGGGCTACACCTTC.

This clonotype has a count of ten or more. V and J are TRBV6-5 and TRBJ1-1; TRBD1 is a possible D gene (5 bases). The CDR3 runs to 13 residues. Trimming pared 5 bases from V and 4 bases from J, leaving 11 bases between. The germline CDR1 and CDR2 sequences are MNHEY and SVGAGI. The CDR3 spells CASSQTGITEAFF. The CDR3 DNA follows: TGTGCCAGCAGTCAAACAGGAATCACTGAAGCTTTCTTT.

The chain couples TRBV30 to TRBJ1-3; 8 bases line up with TRBD1. The CDR3 covers 15 residues. From germline, CDR1 is GTSNPN and CDR2 SVGIG (reference sequence). The V segment lost 2 bases and the J segment 4 bases; nucleotides outside the gene matches: 7. The DNA for the CDR3 is TGTGCCTGGAGTCCCTCGGGGACAGGAGGAAACACCATATATTTT. Its translation: CAWSPSGTGGNTIYF.

This clonotype was picked up many times. This chain connects TRBV20-1 to TRBJ2-5, with TRBD2 identical over 11 bases. The V segment lost 1 base and the J segment 5 bases; nucleotides outside the gene matches: 9. Germline values: CDR1 DFQATT, CDR2 SNEGSKA (reference sequence). The CDR3 runs to 16 residues. CDR3 region: CSARGTSGSRIETQYF. Here the CDR3 DNA reads TGCAGTGCTAGAGGAACTAGCGGGAGTAGGATCGAGACCCAGTACTTC.

Ten or more counts support this clonotype. V gene TRBV5-4 combines with J gene TRBJ2-5, with 8 bases identical to TRBD1. The germline gives CDR1 SGHNT, CDR2 YYREEE (reference sequence). The junction had 10 bases not matched to a gene; V was cut back by 4 bases and J by 5 bases. CDR3 length equals 15 residues. CDR3 residues: CASSGGTGRGETQYF. CDR3 bases: TGTGCCAGCAGCGGAGGGACAGGTCGTGGGGAGACCCAGTACTTC.

This clonotype was detected a few times. The V call is TRBV10-3, the J call TRBJ2-7; D gene uncertain. The CDR3 runs to 15 residues. The V gene's germline CDR1 is ENHRY and CDR2 SYGVKD. V lost 2 bases and J 2 bases, leaving 13 bases between the germline ends. DNA of the CDR3: TGTGCCATCAGTGAGGGAAGTGTTTTCCCCTACGAGCAGTACTTC. Encoded protein: CAISEGSVFPYEQYF.

This clonotype was found many times. V and J are TRBV24-1 and TRBJ1-1; the D is unclear. Germline CDR1 and CDR2: KGHDR and SFDVKD. V was clipped by 2 bases and J by 0 bases, with 3 bases between them. CDR3 length: 13 residues. The CDR3 spells CATSDSVNTEAFF. Written as DNA, the CDR3 is TGTGCCACCAGTGATTCCGTGAACACTGAAGCTTTCTTT.

This clonotype has just a few counts. The J gene is TRBJ1-6, the V gene TRBV20-1; D is possibly TRBD1 (6 bases). The CDR3 runs to 15 residues. The ends were cut back, 6 bases at V and 1 base at J, with 13 bases in the middle. CDR1 and CDR2 (germline): DFQATT, SNEGSKA (reference sequence). The CDR3 loop is CSASRDTSYNSPLHF. DNA for the CDR3: TGCAGTGCGAGCAGGGACACATCCTATAATTCACCCCTCCACTTT.

This clonotype occurred many times. The chain joins TRBV20-1 to TRBJ1-1; TRBD1 matches at 8 bases. The J segment lost 3 bases and the V segment lost 4 bases, leaving 10 bases of the junction unmatched. The CDR3 is 15 residues long. The germline gives CDR1 DFQATT, CDR2 SNEGSKA (reference sequence). The CDR3 reads CSATWTGLLDTEAFF. CDR3 DNA: TGCAGTGCTACCTGGACAGGGCTTTTGGACACTGAAGCTTTCTTT.

This clonotype was seen a few times. The chain has TRBV28 and TRBJ1-2; 7 bases map to TRBD1. The CDR3 extends over 17 amino acids. The germline CDR1 and CDR2 sequences are MDHEN and SYDVKM. J gave up 1 base and V 2 bases, and 10 bases lay outside the gene matches. For the CDR3, the DNA is TGTGCCAGCAGTTTAGCGGGGGACAGAGGTTTTAACTATGGCTACACCTTC. Protein: CASSLAGDRGFNYGYTF.

This sequence joins TRBV20-1 and TRBJ1-1; 8 bases align to TRBD1. Germline V gene data show CDR1 as DFQATT and CDR2 as SNEGSKA (reference sequence). The CDR3 loop spans 20 amino acids. Trimming removed 0 bases from V and 0 bases from J; junction bases left unmatched: 18. The CDR3 loop reads CSARDLFPGQEGEMNTEAFF. CDR3 sequence (DNA): TGCAGTGCTAGAGACCTTTTTCCGGGACAGGAAGGAGAAATGAACACTGAAGCTTTCTTT.

This clonotype was detected ten times or more. The J gene is TRBJ2-7, the V gene TRBV5-1; D perhaps matches TRBD2 (7 bases). The length of the CDR3 is 14 residues. V was trimmed by 7 bases and J by 5 bases, leaving 19 bases between them. In germline, CDR1 is SGHRS, CDR2 YFSETQ. This chain's CDR3 is CASSKGGVEDEQYF. The CDR3 DNA is TGCGCCAGCTCCAAAGGGGGGGTCGAGGACGAGCAGTACTTC.

This clonotype was found a few times. The CDR3 bases are TGTGCCAGCGCAACAGGGGCGAATGAAAAACTGTTTTTT. As protein: CASATGANEKLFF. V gene TRBV12-3 or TRBV12-4 combines with J gene TRBJ1-4; TRBD1 aligns across 7 bases. Trimming took 8 bases from V and 5 from J; bases not matched to a gene: 5. There are 13 residues in the CDR3.

The rearrangement uses TRBV9 and TRBJ1-6; D is ambiguous. V was shortened by 0 bases and J by 13 bases, with 17 bases between the two germline ends. The CDR3 spans 15 residues. Per the germline V gene, CDR1 is SGDLS and CDR2 is YYNGEE. DNA of the CDR3: TGTGCCAGCAGCGTAGCCGGCAATATAATTCACCCCCTCCACTTT. This sequence encodes CASSVAGNIIHPLHF.

This clonotype counts as medium-sized. The chain joins TRBV4-1 to TRBJ1-5; no firm D call. The CDR3 totals 13 residues. Trimming shortened V by 8 bases and J by 6 bases, and 14 bases separated the two germline ends. Germline V lookup: CDR1 MGHRA, CDR2 YSYEKL. This chain's CDR3 is CASGRAHGQPQHF. DNA for the CDR3: TGCGCCAGCGGACGGGCCCATGGTCAGCCCCAGCATTTT.